This T cell receptor (beta chain) was documented in a study of cytomegalovirus exposure and HLA in healthy donors. Amplification used 60 Vbeta primers and 13 Jbeta primers. The table came from immunoSEQ multiplex PCR; TCRdb's copy has only in-frame clones and leaves some out. The table records over 30,000 clones, less than 75% of them present only once. The CDR3 sequence is 13 residues long. CDR1 and CDR2 (germline): LNHNV, YYDKDF (reference sequence). V dropped 0 bases and J dropped 12 bases, with 12 bases sitting between them. The receptor comes from a man aged 35-49 years in good health and CMV-seropositive. The sequencing sample was made of PBMCs. The J gene is TRBJ2-1, the V gene TRBV15; D is unclear. CDR3 in DNA: TGTGCCACCAGCAGAGACAGGTTTTTGGGGCAGTTCTTC. It yields the protein CATSRDRFLGQFF.